This T cell receptor beta chain appears in the sequencing data of a study of blood T cells in healthy people across ages (dated by TCRdb to the mid-2010s). Broadly, across the study: In model experiments, template switching captured roughly one uniquely barcoded TCR beta cDNA molecule for every two T cells. Using deep sequencing normalized with unique cDNA molecular identifiers, the study measured how TCR beta repertoire diversity changes with age. Four age groups were formed from the donors: young (average about 16 years), middle-aged (more than 35), aged (62) and long-lived (around 82). To avoid experimental bias, donors of different ages were distributed randomly across sequencing lanes. The study analyzed two additional independent replicas of 1 million unique cDNA reads from the same blood draw for two donors, one aged 18 to 30 and one aged 80 or older. Broader findings and caveats from the paper: Estimates of total diversity from one million sequenced T cells were regarded as lower bounds and underestimates. There was a strong correlation between observed TCR beta diversity and the percentage of naive T cells measured by flow cytometry. Compared with the aged group, more naive CD4+ T cells, fewer expanded clones and increased TCR diversity were shown by the long-lived group, suggesting age selection. Bulk unsorted PBMC profiling prevented conclusive comparison of naive and antigen-experienced compartments. Because donor CMV infection status was unknown, age-related changes in expanded clonotypes were potentially confounded. Observed TCR beta diversity per million T cells fell roughly linearly with age, and a significant reduction was already apparent by age about 36.

Libraries were made using 5' RACE. For sequencing, an Illumina HiSeq 2500 was employed. The second PCR ran for about 6 to 12 cycles and used a J-beta primer mix along with a sample-barcoded 5' primer. Each TCR beta cDNA molecule received a unique molecular identifier from a template-switch 5' adaptor carrying 12 random nucleotides. Each sample yielded at least 2.5 million CDR3-containing paired-end reads. First-strand cDNA was synthesized from all RNA with the Mint cDNA synthesis kit, primed by a TRBC-specific oligonucleotide. Following uracil-DNA glycosylase treatment, all cDNA underwent a first 18-cycle PCR with the universal primers M1SS and BC2_uni_R. Per the original workflow: Normalization of each sample was performed by random selection of 1 million high-quality reads, each carrying a distinct molecular identifier. Instead of being binned into consensus sequences, reads that shared molecular identifiers were thrown out. MiTCR, set to a Q25 quality threshold and the strictest error-elimination algorithm, was used for CDR3 identification, clonotype clustering and error correction. A nonparametric unseen species model using Euler transformation provided a lower-bound estimate of total TCR beta diversity. TCRdb reprocessing: public reads trimmed at Q25 with fastp, clones called with MiXCR, in-frame beta chains kept. Rows merge per CDR3 protein into single entries with the most common DNA and genes. The V and J calls follow TCRdb's processing rather than the paper's. The sample table holds 650,000 to 950,000 distinct CDR3 sequences, of which roughly 44% were seen once. The ten largest clonotypes hold around 18% of the sample.

The CDR3 spans 15 residues, from the cysteine through the phenylalanine. This entry keeps only the CDR3 DNA: 45 bases, framed from base 1. CDR1 MDHEN and CDR2 SYDVKM are derived from the germline V gene. After removal of 6 bases from V and 2 bases from J, the junction retains 10 bases not matched to a gene. Systemically healthy Caucasian individuals from Russia, 35 to 50 in total and aged about 6 to 100 years, were included as donors. Roughly 10 milliliters of peripheral blood were drawn from each donor into EDTA-treated Vacutainer tubes. Ficoll-Paque density-gradient centrifugation was used to isolate PBMCs, with at least 6 million obtained per sample. Trizol reagent was used to extract total RNA from the PBMCs, yielding at least 6 micrograms per sample. The percentages of naive CD45RAhigh/CD27high T cells were determined by flow cytometry on a PBMC aliquot from every donor. As for this clonotype: Its target antigen remains unknown. No qualities accompany the bases; no much larger clone lies one base away.

Specimen: blood. The source is a man in his 60s in good health. The V and J genes are TRBV28 and TRBJ2-7, with TRBD1 identical over 7 junction bases. The sequenced DNA is TGTGCCAGCAGGACCATTCGGGACAGACCCTACGAGCAGTACTTC. It is translated as CASRTIRDRPYEQYF.